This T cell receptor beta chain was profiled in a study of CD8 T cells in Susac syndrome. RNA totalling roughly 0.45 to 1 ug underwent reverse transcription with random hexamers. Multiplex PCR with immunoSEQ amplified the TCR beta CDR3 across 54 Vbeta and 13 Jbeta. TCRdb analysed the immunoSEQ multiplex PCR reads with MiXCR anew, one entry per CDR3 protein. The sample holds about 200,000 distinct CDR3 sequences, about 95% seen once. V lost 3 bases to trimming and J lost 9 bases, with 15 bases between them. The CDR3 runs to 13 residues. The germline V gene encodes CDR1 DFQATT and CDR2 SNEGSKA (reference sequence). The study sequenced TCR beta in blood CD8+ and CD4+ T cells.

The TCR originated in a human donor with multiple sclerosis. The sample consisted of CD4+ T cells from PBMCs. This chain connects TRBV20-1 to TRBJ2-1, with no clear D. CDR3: CSASKLAVGEQFF. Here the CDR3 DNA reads TGCAGTGCTAGTAAGTTGGCTGTCGGTGAGCAGTTCTTC.